This TCR beta chain originates from a study of T-cell memory formation after mild COVID-19. General study results and limits: From day 15 to 85, contracting clones were balanced between CD4 and CD8, whereas later expanders leaned toward CD4+. Most CD4+ clones that shrank were in CM and EM, while CD8+ ones turned up in EMRA. Clones from the second wave (peaking day 37) had unconfirmed SARS-CoV-2 specificity.

Per the germline V gene, CDR1 is SGHVS and CDR2 is FNYEAQ. The CDR3 totals 15 residues. Using its own MiXCR run on the 5' RACE reads, TCRdb lists one record per CDR3 protein. The sample lists about 13,000 distinct CDR3 sequences; about 16% were seen once. This clonotype was counted many times. Its antigen is unknown. At one of its ends the junction is not consistent with the germline gene, which may arise from a read error. Sequencing was performed on PBMCs or a T cell subset sorted from them (not recorded which). This receptor was identified in a man between 18 and 29 years old who had mild COVID-19 (a few samples of this study predate the infection). Cell type and time point are not known. The J gene is TRBJ2-7, the V gene TRBV7-6; D possibly corresponds to TRBD2 (6 bases). The CDR3 is CASTLGAGRSYEQYF. Here the CDR3 DNA reads TGTGCCAGCACCTTAGGGGCGGGGAGGTCCTACGAGCAGTACTTC.